This TCR beta chain is drawn from a study of vaccination effects on CD4 cells after COVID-19. The CDR3 extends over 14 amino acids. Germline trimming cut 6 bases from V and 1 base from J; bases unmatched to any gene: 3. Germline values: CDR1 MDHEN, CDR2 SYDVKM. A word on this clone: Antigen specificity is unknown.

Method: immunoSEQ multiplex PCR; TCRdb's copy keeps in-frame clones and lacks some. This table holds about 72,000 clones, over 70% found once. Sequencing was preceded by expansion of antigen-specific CD4+ T cells with viral peptide pools in the ViraFEST assay. Culturing for more than eight days preceded CD4+ T cell isolation. Subjects were given two BNT162b2 or mRNA-1273 vaccine doses. Recipients of the vaccine had no prior SARS-CoV-2 infection and negative nucleocapsid antibodies. Approximately 2 million PBMC were placed in each well, which was supplemented with roughly 9.1 IU/ml IL-2 and around 10 ug/ml peptides.

The TCR was taken from a human donor who received a COVID-19 vaccine. This rearrangement joins TRBV28 to TRBJ1-2; 9 bases are shared with TRBD1. Sequences were derived from CD4+ T cells from PBMCs cultured with HCoV-229E spike peptides, sampled after COVID-19 vaccination. CDR3 residues: CASSLGQGNYGYTF. The CDR3, as DNA: TGTGCCAGCAGCCTGGGACAGGGTAACTATGGCTACACCTTC.